This passage covers 25 T cell receptor beta chains from one sample sequenced in a study of T cells of healthy individuals. TCRdb recomputed calls from the 5' RACE reads with MiXCR, one row per CDR3 protein. There are about 53,000 distinct CDR3 sequences in the sample; roughly 14% occur only once, and about 15% lies in the top ten. The receptors were gathered from a human donor in good health.

With regard to this clonotype: A much more abundant neighbour one base away suggests this may be a read error. The chain links TRBV7-9 to TRBJ2-2, with 7 nucleotides matching TRBD1. The germline V gene has CDR1 SEHNR and CDR2 FQNEAQ (reference sequence). The CDR3 is 15 residues long. The CDR3 sequence: CASSLAGGKIVELFF. The CDR3 nucleotides read TGTGCCAGCAGCCTAGCAGGGGGAAAGATCGTGGAGCTGTTTTTT.

This clonotype has at least ten counts. V and J are TRBV6-2 or TRBV6-3 and TRBJ1-1; 9 bases are shared with TRBD1. The germline gives CDR1 MNHEY, CDR2 SVGEGT. CDR3 length: 16 residues. Germline trimming cut 4 bases from V and 5 bases from J; bases unmatched to any gene: 11. CDR3: CASSWRDRDKSTEAFF. The CDR3 DNA reads TGTGCCAGCAGTTGGAGGGACAGGGATAAGTCGACTGAAGCTTTCTTT.

This clonotype was observed a few times. V usage is TRBV28 and J usage is TRBJ2-7, with D unresolved. The CDR3 extends over 15 amino acids. V was clipped by 6 bases and J by 0 bases, with 15 bases between them. In germline, CDR1 is MDHEN, CDR2 SYDVKM. CDR3 sequence: CASSPPGRSSYEQYF. The DNA for the CDR3 is TGTGCCAGCAGCCCGCCCGGCAGGAGCTCCTACGAGCAGTACTTC.

The V gene is TRBV5-4, the J gene TRBJ2-2, with TRBD2 identical over 8 bases. The junction had 12 bases not matched to a gene; V was cut back by 5 bases and J by 6 bases. The CDR3 consists of 16 residues. From germline, CDR1 is SGHNT and CDR2 YYREEE (reference sequence). The CDR3 loop reads CASSSTGGAPSGELFF. CDR3 in DNA: TGTGCCAGCAGTTCCACCGGGGGGGCGCCTTCCGGGGAGCTGTTTTTT.

This clonotype was detected only once. The chain links TRBV11-3 to TRBJ2-2; 11 bases agree with TRBD1. The CDR3 consists of 15 residues. V lost 5 bases and J lost 6; bases outside the gene matches: 5. The germline gives CDR1 SGHNT, CDR2 YENEEA. CDR3 sequence reads: CASSPGTGGAGELFF. In DNA, the CDR3 is TGTGCCAGCAGCCCCGGGACAGGGGGGGCCGGGGAGCTGTTTTTT.

In this sample, this clonotype turned up many times. The chain recombines TRBV30 with TRBJ1-2, with 10 bases that match TRBD1. The CDR3 has 15 amino acids. Germline CDR1 and CDR2: GTSNPN and SVGIG (reference sequence). V lost 1 base, J lost 3 bases, and 5 bases stayed unmatched. This chain's CDR3 is CAWSGLGTGDYGYTF. CDR3 bases: TGTGCCTGGAGTGGGTTGGGGACAGGGGACTATGGCTACACCTTC.

As to this clonotype: The junction does not match germline at one end; this may be a read error. V is TRBV24-1 and J is TRBJ2-2; 8 nucleotides agree with TRBD1. The length of the CDR3 is 13 residues. CDR1 KGHDR and CDR2 SFDVKD come from the germline V gene. The CDR3 DNA reads as TGTGCCACCCAGGGGGCGAACACCAGGGAGCTGTTTTTT. This gives the protein CATQGANTRELFF.

In this sample, this clonotype turned up a few times. The V call is TRBV5-4, the J call TRBJ2-2, with D tentatively TRBD2 (6 bases). Per germline, CDR1 SGHNT and CDR2 YYREEE (reference sequence). This CDR3 comprises 16 residues. V shed 2 bases and J shed 0 bases, with 11 bases lying between them. CDR3 region: CASSFAGRPNTGELFF. The DNA of the CDR3 is TGTGCCAGCAGCTTCGCGGGACGGCCGAACACCGGGGAGCTGTTTTTT.

The table lists this clonotype with many counts. The V call is TRBV6-5, the J call TRBJ2-7; D remains unclear. CDR1 and CDR2 from the germline V gene are MNHEY and SVGAGI. This CDR3 is built from 13 residues. V gave up 9 bases and J gave up 2 bases, with 14 bases separating them. CDR3 in DNA: TGTGCCAGGTACCCACCCCAAACCTACGAGCAGTACTTC. Protein product: CARYPPQTYEQYF.

The chain employs TRBV6-6 and TRBJ2-3; 8 positions match TRBD2. Germline trimming cut 7 bases from V and 5 bases from J; bases unmatched to any gene: 11. The CDR3 has 15 residues. Germline CDR1 reads MNHNY; CDR2 reads SVGAGI (reference sequence). This CDR3 is CASTSGGTRVDTQYF. For the CDR3, the DNA is TGTGCCAGCACGAGCGGGGGCACTCGGGTAGATACGCAGTATTTT.

This clonotype was seen at least ten times. V and J are TRBV19 and TRBJ1-1; D remains unclear. CDR3 length: 11 residues. Per germline, CDR1 LNHDA and CDR2 SQIVND (reference sequence). Trimming removed 10 bases from V and 1 base from J, with 7 bases in between. CDR3 loop: CATRENTEAFF. As DNA, the CDR3 is TGTGCCACAAGGGAGAACACTGAAGCTTTCTTT.

This clonotype was observed a few times. A much bigger clone sits one base away, suggesting this may be a read error. For the CDR3, the DNA is TGCAGTGCCCATGGCTCGGGGGGGAATAATTCACCCCTCAACTTT. It translates to CSAHGSGGNNSPLNF. The chain employs TRBV20-1 and TRBJ1-6; weak D call: TRBD1 (5 bases). Germline CDR1 and CDR2: DFQATT and SNEGSKA (reference sequence). The CDR3 contains 15 residues.

This clonotype was detected once. The chain combines TRBV20-1 with TRBJ2-3; possibly TRBD2 for D (6 bases). The CDR3 is 14 residues long. Germline assignment: CDR1 DFQATT and CDR2 SNEGSKA (reference sequence). V was pared by 1 base and J by 5 bases, with 13 bases between. The CDR3 DNA sequence: TGCAGTGCTAGAGTTCCGGGAGCGCAAGATACGCAGTATTTT. Its translation: CSARVPGAQDTQYF.

This clonotype showed up just a few times. The chain employs TRBV5-1 and TRBJ2-1; the D is unclear. The length of the CDR3 is 14 residues. The germline V gene encodes CDR1 SGHRS and CDR2 YFSETQ. V was cut by 0 bases and J by 3 bases, with 7 bases left in between. CDR3 DNA: TGCGCCAGCAGCTTGGGTGAGAGCTACAATGAGCAGTTCTTC. Translating gives CASSLGESYNEQFF.

The table lists this clonotype with a few counts. V gene TRBV11-2 combines with J gene TRBJ2-7; maybe TRBD1 (5 bases). Trimming left V 5 bases short and J 5 bases short, with 19 bases between. This CDR3 contains 15 residues. Germline values: CDR1 SGHAT, CDR2 FQNNGV. CDR3 sequence: CASSQTNRRTNEQYF. CDR3 nucleotide sequence: TGTGCCAGCAGCCAAACTAACAGGAGAACCAACGAGCAGTACTTC.

This clonotype was detected only a few times. This chain links TRBV20-1 with TRBJ2-7; the match to TRBD1 covers 9 bases. The CDR3 is 13 amino acids. V was clipped by 5 bases and J by 3 bases; unmatched bases: 5. Germline V gives CDR1 DFQATT, CDR2 SNEGSKA (reference sequence). This CDR3 is CSAPGTGFYEQYF. Here the CDR3 DNA reads TGCAGTGCTCCCGGGACAGGGTTCTACGAGCAGTACTTC.

As DNA, the CDR3 is TGCGCCAGCAGCCAATACAGGGAGGCCGGGGAGCTGTTTTTT. Protein: CASSQYREAGELFF. V gene TRBV4-3 combines with J gene TRBJ2-2; D is possibly TRBD1 or TRBD2 (6 bases each). Deletions cut 2 bases from V and 6 bases from J, with 10 bases between. There are 14 residues in the CDR3. The V gene's germline CDR1 is LGHNA and CDR2 YSLEER.

The sample holds a few counts of this clonotype. The rearrangement uses TRBV6-2 or TRBV6-3 and TRBJ2-3; possible D gene TRBD2, 7 bases. The CDR3 spans 14 residues. V was pared by 2 bases and J by 5 bases, with 11 bases between. Germline V gives CDR1 MNHEY, CDR2 SVGEGT. DNA for the CDR3: TGTGCCAGCAGTTACCCGGGGGGCCGAGATACGCAGTATTTT. Translating gives CASSYPGGRDTQYF.

This clonotype showed up just a few times. This chain links TRBV4-3 with TRBJ2-5; D is unclear. Germline V gene sequence: CDR1 LGHNA, CDR2 YSLEER. Trimming stripped 1 base from V and 4 bases from J, with 10 bases between. There are 14 residues in the CDR3. CDR3 coding DNA: TGCGCCAGCAGCCAAGGGCAGCCGGGAGAGACCCAGTACTTC. The encoded protein is CASSQGQPGETQYF.

The chain combines TRBV12-3 or TRBV12-4 with TRBJ1-2, with TRBD1 matching 10 bases. This CDR3 comprises 20 residues. Trimming removed 6 bases from V and 5 bases from J; junction bases left unmatched: 24. The CDR3, as DNA: TGTGCCAGCAGCCTGACTGCCCTAGGACAGGGGGACTCCCAGCCGTATGGCTACACCTTC. Its protein product is CASSLTALGQGDSQPYGYTF.

This clonotype was recorded at least ten times. CDR3 sequence: CASSRPSGELFF. In nucleotides, the CDR3 is TGTGCCAGCAGCCGCCCAAGCGGGGAGCTGTTTTTT. This sequence joins TRBV5-4 and TRBJ2-2; D remains unclear. Trimming took off 4 bases at V and 7 bases at J, with 8 bases between the two ends. Germline V lookup: CDR1 SGHNT, CDR2 YYREEE (reference sequence). The CDR3 sequence is 12 residues long.

This sequence joins TRBV7-2 and TRBJ2-7; 8 bases agree with TRBD1. Germline V gene sequence: CDR1 SGHTA, CDR2 FQGNSA. The J segment lost 6 bases and the V segment lost 6 bases, leaving 10 bases of the junction unmatched. The CDR3 consists of 14 residues. The CDR3 protein is CASRPTGGRGEQYF. The CDR3 DNA reads as TGTGCCAGCAGACCCACAGGGGGGCGCGGCGAGCAGTACTTC.

This clonotype was counted between two and nine times. The CDR3 bases are TGTGCCAGCAGCTTAATACCCGACAGGGGGCCCCGCGAGCAGTACTTC. It codes for CASSLIPDRGPREQYF. V is TRBV9 and J is TRBJ2-7; 10 bases align to TRBD1. The ends lost 4 bases at V and 6 bases at J; junction bases unmatched: 13. This CDR3 spans 16 amino acids. CDR1 SGDLS and CDR2 YYNGEE come from the germline V gene.

V is TRBV19 and J is TRBJ2-5; no reliable D call. The germline V and J ends were trimmed by 3 bases and 2 bases, with 4 bases remaining between them. This CDR3 contains 12 residues. Germline values: CDR1 LNHDA, CDR2 SQIVND (reference sequence). The CDR3 DNA is TGTGCCAGTAGTATGGGGCAAGAGACCCAGTACTTC. It encodes CASSMGQETQYF.

The table lists this clonotype with many counts. This chain's CDR3 is CASSEGGFGGNEQFF. The CDR3 nucleotides read TGTGCCAGCAGTGAAGGAGGGTTCGGGGGTAATGAGCAGTTCTTC. This sequence joins TRBV6-1 and TRBJ2-1; maybe TRBD2 (6 bases). This CDR3 is built from 15 residues. Trimming left V 1 base short and J 7 bases short, with 14 bases between. From germline, CDR1 is MNHNS and CDR2 SASEGT.